This T cell receptor beta chain was sequenced in a study of Graves' ophthalmopathy and Graves' hyperthyroidism. Remarks on this clonotype: Its matching antigen is unknown.

Study-level points and caveats: Classification of ophthalmopathy versus stable hyperthyroidism by a 13-signature model yielded roughly 86% sensitivity and approximately 80% specificity.

RNA transcripts yielded amplified TCR beta CDR3 regions. First-round RT-PCR with HTBI primers preceded a second-round multiplex PCR. TCRdb ran MiXCR on the multiplex PCR reads and lists one entry per CDR3 protein. The sample has roughly 610,000 distinct CDR3 sequences, 20% to 25% seen once; the top ten hold about 6.6%. This CDR3 region has 18 residues. V was pared by 5 bases and J by 4 bases, with 17 bases of the junction left unmatched. Germline values: CDR1 SGHAT, CDR2 FQNNGV. Additional autoimmune diseases, uncontrolled infections, pregnancy or lactation disqualified patients. Clinicians made diagnoses from clinical symptoms, serum thyroxine, TRAb, thyroid ultrasound and orbital computed tomography.

This TCR derives from a woman aged 18-29 years with stable Graves' hyperthyroidism. Some clones in this sample may be carry-over from other donors' samples. The sample was peripheral blood. The rearrangement uses TRBV11-2 and TRBJ2-5, with 9 bases fitting TRBD2. CDR3 region: CASSRRVAGEWGRETQYF. The CDR3 region has the DNA TGTGCCAGCAGCCGCCGGGTAGCGGGAGAGTGGGGTCGAGAGACCCAGTACTTC.